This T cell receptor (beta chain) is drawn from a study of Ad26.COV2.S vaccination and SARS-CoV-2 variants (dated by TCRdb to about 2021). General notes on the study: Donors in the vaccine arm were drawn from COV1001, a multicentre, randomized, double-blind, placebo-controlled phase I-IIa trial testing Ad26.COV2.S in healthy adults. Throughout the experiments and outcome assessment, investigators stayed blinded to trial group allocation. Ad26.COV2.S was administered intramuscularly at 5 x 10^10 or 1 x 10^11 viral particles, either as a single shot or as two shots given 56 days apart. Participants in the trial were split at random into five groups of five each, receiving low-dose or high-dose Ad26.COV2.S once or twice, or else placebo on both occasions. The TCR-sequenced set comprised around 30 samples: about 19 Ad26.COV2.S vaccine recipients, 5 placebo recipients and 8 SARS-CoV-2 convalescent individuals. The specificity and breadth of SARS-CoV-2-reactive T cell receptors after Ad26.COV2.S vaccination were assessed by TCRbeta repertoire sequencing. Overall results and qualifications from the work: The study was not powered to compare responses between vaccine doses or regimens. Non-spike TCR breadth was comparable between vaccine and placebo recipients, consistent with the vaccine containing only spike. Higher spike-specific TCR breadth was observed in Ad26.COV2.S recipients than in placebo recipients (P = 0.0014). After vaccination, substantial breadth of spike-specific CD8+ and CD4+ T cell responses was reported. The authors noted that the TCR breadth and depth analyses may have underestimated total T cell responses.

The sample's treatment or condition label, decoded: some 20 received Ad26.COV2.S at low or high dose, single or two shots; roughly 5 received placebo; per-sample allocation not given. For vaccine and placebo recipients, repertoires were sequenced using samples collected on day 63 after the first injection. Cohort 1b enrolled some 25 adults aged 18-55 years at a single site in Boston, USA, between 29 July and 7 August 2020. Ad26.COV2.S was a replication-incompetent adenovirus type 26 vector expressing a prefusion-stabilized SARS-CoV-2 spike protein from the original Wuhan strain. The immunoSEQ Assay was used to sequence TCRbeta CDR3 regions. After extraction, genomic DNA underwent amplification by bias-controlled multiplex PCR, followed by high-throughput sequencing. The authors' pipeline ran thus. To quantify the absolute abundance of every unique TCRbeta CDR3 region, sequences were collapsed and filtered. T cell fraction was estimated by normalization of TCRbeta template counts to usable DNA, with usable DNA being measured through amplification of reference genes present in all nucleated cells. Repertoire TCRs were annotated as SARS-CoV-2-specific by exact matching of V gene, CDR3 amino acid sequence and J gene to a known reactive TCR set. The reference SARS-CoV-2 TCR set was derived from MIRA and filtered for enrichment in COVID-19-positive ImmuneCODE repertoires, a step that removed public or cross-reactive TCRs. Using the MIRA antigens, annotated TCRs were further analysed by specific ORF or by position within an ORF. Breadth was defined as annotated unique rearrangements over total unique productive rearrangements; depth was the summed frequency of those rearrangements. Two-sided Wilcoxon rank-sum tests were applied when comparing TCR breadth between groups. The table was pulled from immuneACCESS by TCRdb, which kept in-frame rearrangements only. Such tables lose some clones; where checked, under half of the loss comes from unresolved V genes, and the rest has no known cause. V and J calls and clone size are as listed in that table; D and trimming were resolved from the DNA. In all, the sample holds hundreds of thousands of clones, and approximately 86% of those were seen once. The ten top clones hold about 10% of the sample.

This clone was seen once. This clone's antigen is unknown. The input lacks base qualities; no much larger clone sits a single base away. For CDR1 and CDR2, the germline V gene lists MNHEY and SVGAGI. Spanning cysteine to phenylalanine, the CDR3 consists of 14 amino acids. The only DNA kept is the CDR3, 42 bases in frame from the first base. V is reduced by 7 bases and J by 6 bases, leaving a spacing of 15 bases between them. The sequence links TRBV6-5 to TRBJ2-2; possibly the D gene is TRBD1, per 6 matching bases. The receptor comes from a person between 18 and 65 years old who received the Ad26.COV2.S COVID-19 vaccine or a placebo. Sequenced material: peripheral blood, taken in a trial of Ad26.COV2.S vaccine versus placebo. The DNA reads TGTGCCAGCAACAGGGCCAGGGGTGCCGGGGAGCTGTTTTTT. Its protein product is CASNRARGAGELFF.